Listed below are T cell receptor beta chains from one sample, sequenced in a study of blood T cell repertoires in COVID-19. This table comes from immunoSEQ multiplex PCR, and its TCRdb copy is limited to in-frame clones, with some not included. Of over 30,000 clones in the sample, 85% were seen once. Source material: peripheral blood. The receptor source for this set is a woman aged 60-75 years with active COVID-19. CDR3s include the opening cysteine and the closing phenylalanine or tryptophan. Fields, in order: V gene, J gene, D gene, clone size, CDR3 protein, CDR3 DNA. D genes are given only for firm matches. Not every row has a clone size; where given, it reads once, few, many or a size class.

V gene: TRBV21-1; J gene: TRBJ2-3; D gene: -; clone size: -; CDR3 protein: CASSKARDCTDTQYF; CDR3 DNA: TGTGCCAGCAGCAAAGCGCGTGACTGCACAGATACGCAGTATTTT
V gene: TRBV12-3/TRBV12-4; J gene: TRBJ2-2; D gene: -; clone size: few; CDR3 protein: CASSPGTGELFF; CDR3 DNA: TGTGCCAGCAGCCCGGGCACCGGGGAGCTGTTTTTT
V gene: TRBV5-1; J gene: TRBJ2-2; D gene: TRBD1; clone size: -; CDR3 protein: CASSLWPFTGVSTGELFF; CDR3 DNA: TGCGCCAGCAGCTTGTGGCCTTTCACAGGGGTGTCCACCGGGGAGCTGTTTTTT
V gene: TRBV7-8; J gene: TRBJ1-1; D gene: -; clone size: few; CDR3 protein: CASSLVDRMNTEAFF; CDR3 DNA: TGTGCCAGCAGCTTAGTCGACAGAATGAACACTGAAGCTTTCTTT
V gene: TRBV2; J gene: TRBJ2-7; D gene: -; clone size: -; CDR3 protein: CASGGIGWRGQYF; CDR3 DNA: TGTGCCAGCGGGGGTATTGGTTGGAGGGGGCAGTACTTC
V gene: TRBV7-2; J gene: TRBJ2-1; D gene: TRBD1; clone size: -; CDR3 protein: CASKTGGYNEQFF; CDR3 DNA: TGTGCCAGCAAGACAGGGGGGTACAATGAGCAGTTCTTC
V gene: TRBV2; J gene: TRBJ2-2; D gene: TRBD2; clone size: once; CDR3 protein: CASSEALRGGTGELFF; CDR3 DNA: TGTGCCAGCAGTGAAGCGCTCCGGGGGGGCACCGGGGAGCTGTTTTTT
V gene: TRBV2; J gene: TRBJ2-2; D gene: TRBD2; clone size: few; CDR3 protein: CASTMSSGGIGELFF; CDR3 DNA: TGTGCCAGCACCATGTCTAGCGGGGGTATCGGGGAGCTGTTTTTT
V gene: TRBV11-2; J gene: TRBJ1-2; D gene: -; clone size: few; CDR3 protein: CASSFSGDYGYTF; CDR3 DNA: TGTGCCAGCAGCTTTTCGGGGGACTATGGCTACACCTTC
V gene: TRBV29-1; J gene: TRBJ2-7; D gene: TRBD1; clone size: -; CDR3 protein: CSVAVGTADEQYF; CDR3 DNA: TGCAGCGTCGCCGTTGGGACAGCCGACGAGCAGTACTTC
V gene: TRBV6-2/TRBV6-3; J gene: TRBJ2-1; D gene: TRBD2; clone size: -; CDR3 protein: CASSTRLAPESYNEQFF; CDR3 DNA: TGTGCCAGCAGTACCAGACTAGCCCCCGAGTCCTACAATGAGCAGTTCTTC
V gene: TRBV5-6; J gene: TRBJ1-2; D gene: TRBD1; clone size: -; CDR3 protein: CASRWTGGSLGYGYTF; CDR3 DNA: TGTGCCAGCAGGTGGACAGGGGGCTCTCTTGGCTATGGCTACACCTTC
V gene: TRBV7-3; J gene: TRBJ2-5; D gene: -; clone size: -; CDR3 protein: CASSATGTGETQYF; CDR3 DNA: TGTGCCAGCAGCGCGACCGGAACGGGAGAGACCCAGTACTTC
V gene: TRBV5-1; J gene: TRBJ2-3; D gene: TRBD2; clone size: -; CDR3 protein: CASSLALAGGADTQYF; CDR3 DNA: TGCGCCAGCAGCTTGGCCTTAGCGGGAGGGGCAGATACGCAGTATTTT
V gene: TRBV5-1; J gene: TRBJ2-7; D gene: -; clone size: -; CDR3 protein: CASSPYTGSSYEQYF; CDR3 DNA: TGCGCCAGCAGCCCATACACGGGGAGCTCCTACGAGCAGTACTTC
V gene: TRBV7-2; J gene: TRBJ2-7; D gene: -; clone size: -; CDR3 protein: CASTRAGGTYYEQYF; CDR3 DNA: TGTGCCAGCACCCGGGCCGGGGGTACTTACTACGAGCAGTACTTC
V gene: TRBV7-3; J gene: TRBJ2-1; D gene: TRBD2; clone size: -; CDR3 protein: CASSSGLAGDEQFF; CDR3 DNA: TGTGCCAGCAGCTCAGGACTAGCGGGAGATGAGCAGTTCTTC
V gene: TRBV2; J gene: TRBJ2-2; D gene: -; clone size: -; CDR3 protein: CASSSRQTTGELFF; CDR3 DNA: TGTGCCAGCAGTAGCCGACAGACCACCGGGGAGCTGTTTTTT
V gene: TRBV2; J gene: TRBJ1-1; D gene: -; clone size: -; CDR3 protein: CASSGQVNTEAFF; CDR3 DNA: TGTGCCAGCAGTGGACAGGTGAACACTGAAGCTTTCTTT
V gene: TRBV4-2; J gene: TRBJ1-5; D gene: TRBD1; clone size: -; CDR3 protein: CASSQELAGGQPQHF; CDR3 DNA: TGTGCCAGCAGCCAAGAATTAGCAGGGGGACAGCCCCAGCATTTT
V gene: TRBV7-2; J gene: TRBJ2-3; D gene: TRBD2; clone size: -; CDR3 protein: CASSSRGTSDTDTQYF; CDR3 DNA: TGTGCCAGCAGCTCAAGGGGGACTAGCGACACAGATACGCAGTATTTT
V gene: TRBV19; J gene: TRBJ2-1; D gene: TRBD2; clone size: once; CDR3 protein: CASSIVSGRNNEQFF; CDR3 DNA: TGTGCCAGTAGTATAGTTAGCGGGCGAAACAATGAGCAGTTCTTC
V gene: TRBV2; J gene: TRBJ1-1; D gene: -; clone size: -; CDR3 protein: CASTRQALMRNTEAFF; CDR3 DNA: TGTGCCAGCACGCGACAGGCATTAATGCGAAACACTGAAGCTTTCTTT
V gene: TRBV9; J gene: TRBJ1-1; D gene: -; clone size: -; CDR3 protein: CASSVGQGLGTEAFF; CDR3 DNA: TGTGCCAGCAGCGTAGGGCAGGGACTAGGCACTGAAGCTTTCTTT
V gene: TRBV15; J gene: TRBJ2-3; D gene: TRBD2; clone size: -; CDR3 protein: CATSKGSGGAKDTQYF; CDR3 DNA: TGTGCCACCAGCAAGGGTAGCGGGGGGGCCAAAGATACGCAGTATTTT
V gene: TRBV5-1; J gene: TRBJ2-7; D gene: TRBD2; clone size: -; CDR3 protein: CASSATSGGAFDEQYF; CDR3 DNA: TGCGCCAGCAGCGCTACTAGCGGGGGGGCCTTCGACGAGCAGTACTTC
V gene: TRBV5-1; J gene: TRBJ2-7; D gene: TRBD2; clone size: -; CDR3 protein: CASSLLGWRGNNEQYF; CDR3 DNA: TGCGCCAGCAGCTTGCTGGGGTGGCGGGGGAATAACGAGCAGTACTTC
V gene: TRBV9; J gene: TRBJ2-2; D gene: -; clone size: -; CDR3 protein: CASSVSLKTNTGELFF; CDR3 DNA: TGTGCCAGCAGCGTTTCACTGAAGACGAACACCGGGGAGCTGTTTTTT
V gene: TRBV5-1; J gene: TRBJ2-5; D gene: -; clone size: -; CDR3 protein: CASSLAGTQETQYF; CDR3 DNA: TGCGCCAGCAGCTTGGCTGGGACTCAAGAGACCCAGTACTTC
V gene: TRBV19; J gene: TRBJ2-5; D gene: TRBD2; clone size: -; CDR3 protein: CASSELAGQETQYF; CDR3 DNA: TGTGCCAGTAGTGAGTTAGCGGGGCAAGAGACCCAGTACTTC
V gene: TRBV6-5; J gene: TRBJ2-1; D gene: -; clone size: few; CDR3 protein: CASAPSRVGEQFF; CDR3 DNA: TGTGCCTCGGCGCCCTCCAGGGTTGGTGAGCAGTTCTTC
V gene: TRBV29-1; J gene: TRBJ2-1; D gene: TRBD2; clone size: -; CDR3 protein: CSVGSSGGYNEQFF; CDR3 DNA: TGCAGCGTTGGGTCCAGCGGGGGTTACAATGAGCAGTTCTTC
V gene: TRBV15; J gene: TRBJ2-1; D gene: -; clone size: -; CDR3 protein: CATSRARQVDNEQFF; CDR3 DNA: TGTGCCACCAGCAGAGCCAGGCAGGTAGACAATGAGCAGTTCTTC
V gene: TRBV28; J gene: TRBJ2-1; D gene: TRBD2; clone size: -; CDR3 protein: CASSLGLAGVDEQFF; CDR3 DNA: TGTGCCAGCAGTTTGGGACTAGCGGGAGTCGATGAGCAGTTCTTC
V gene: TRBV19; J gene: TRBJ1-2; D gene: TRBD1; clone size: -; CDR3 protein: CASSEGAGGYTF; CDR3 DNA: TGTGCCAGTAGCGAGGGGGCCGGAGGCTACACCTTC
V gene: TRBV19; J gene: TRBJ2-7; D gene: TRBD2; clone size: -; CDR3 protein: CASTPGTSGNGLYF; CDR3 DNA: TGTGCCAGTACCCCCGGGACTAGCGGGAACGGGCTGTACTTC
V gene: TRBV3-1/TRBV3-2; J gene: TRBJ1-5; D gene: -; clone size: -; CDR3 protein: CASSQGVPTLHQPQHF; CDR3 DNA: TGTGCCAGCAGCCAAGGTGTCCCTACTCTGCATCAGCCCCAGCATTTT
V gene: TRBV9; J gene: TRBJ1-1; D gene: TRBD1; clone size: -; CDR3 protein: CASSVDGTGEIRTEAFF; CDR3 DNA: TGTGCCAGCAGCGTAGATGGAACAGGGGAAATAAGGACTGAAGCTTTCTTT
V gene: TRBV5-4; J gene: TRBJ2-1; D gene: -; clone size: -; CDR3 protein: CASSLAVRLGVYNEQFF; CDR3 DNA: TGTGCCAGCAGCTTGGCCGTAAGACTAGGGGTTTACAATGAGCAGTTCTTC
V gene: TRBV21-1; J gene: TRBJ1-4; D gene: -; clone size: -; CDR3 protein: CASSKGSATGRREKLFF; CDR3 DNA: TGTGCCAGCAGCAAAGGGTCGGCGACAGGACGACGGGAAAAACTGTTTTTT
V gene: TRBV5-1; J gene: TRBJ2-1; D gene: -; clone size: -; CDR3 protein: CASSLDRHSVYNEQFF; CDR3 DNA: TGCGCCAGCAGCTTGGATCGTCACTCCGTATACAATGAGCAGTTCTTC
V gene: TRBV18; J gene: TRBJ1-4; D gene: -; clone size: once; CDR3 protein: CASSPSRVDNEKLFF; CDR3 DNA: TGTGCCAGCTCACCATCGAGGGTCGATAATGAAAAACTGTTTTTT
V gene: TRBV9; J gene: TRBJ1-3; D gene: TRBD1; clone size: -; CDR3 protein: CASSVGQGVGNTIYF; CDR3 DNA: TGTGCCAGCAGCGTGGGACAGGGGGTGGGGAACACCATATATTTT
V gene: TRBV7-6; J gene: TRBJ2-1; D gene: TRBD2; clone size: -; CDR3 protein: CASSLEARGGPSDEQFF; CDR3 DNA: TGTGCCAGCAGCTTAGAGGCCCGCGGGGGACCAAGCGATGAGCAGTTCTTC
V gene: TRBV4-2; J gene: TRBJ2-2; D gene: TRBD2; clone size: -; CDR3 protein: CASSQEATSGRNGELFF; CDR3 DNA: TGTGCCAGCAGCCAAGAAGCGACTAGCGGGAGAAACGGGGAGCTGTTTTTT
V gene: TRBV10-2; J gene: TRBJ1-5; D gene: TRBD1; clone size: once; CDR3 protein: CASSDMDRPNQPQHF; CDR3 DNA: TGCGCCAGCAGTGATATGGACAGGCCAAATCAGCCCCAGCATTTT
V gene: TRBV15; J gene: TRBJ2-3; D gene: TRBD2; clone size: -; CDR3 protein: CATSRPGTSGGDTQYF; CDR3 DNA: TGTGCCACCAGCAGGCCGGGGACTAGCGGGGGGGATACGCAGTATTTT
V gene: TRBV30; J gene: TRBJ2-2; D gene: -; clone size: -; CDR3 protein: CAWSVGGSGTGELFF; CDR3 DNA: TGTGCCTGGAGTGTAGGTGGGAGTGGTACCGGGGAGCTGTTTTTT
V gene: TRBV18; J gene: TRBJ2-1; D gene: TRBD2; clone size: once; CDR3 protein: CASSPSIAGGPNEQFF; CDR3 DNA: TGTGCCAGCTCACCAAGTATAGCGGGAGGGCCCAATGAGCAGTTCTTC
V gene: TRBV11-2; J gene: TRBJ2-1; D gene: -; clone size: -; CDR3 protein: CASSVDYPSSYNEQFF; CDR3 DNA: TGTGCCAGCAGCGTGGACTATCCAAGCTCCTACAATGAGCAGTTCTTC
V gene: TRBV10-3; J gene: TRBJ2-1; D gene: -; clone size: -; CDR3 protein: CAISAGREQFF; CDR3 DNA: TGTGCCATCAGTGCAGGGCGGGAGCAGTTCTTC
V gene: TRBV20-1; J gene: TRBJ1-1; D gene: -; clone size: -; CDR3 protein: CSARAYTEAFF; CDR3 DNA: TGCAGTGCTAGGGCTTACACTGAAGCTTTCTTT
V gene: TRBV5-6; J gene: TRBJ2-1; D gene: TRBD2; clone size: -; CDR3 protein: CASGGVSYNEQFF; CDR3 DNA: TGTGCCAGTGGGGGGGTCTCCTACAATGAGCAGTTCTTC
V gene: TRBV19; J gene: TRBJ2-3; D gene: TRBD2; clone size: -; CDR3 protein: CASSDSASGATDTQYF; CDR3 DNA: TGTGCCAGTAGTGATTCGGCTAGCGGAGCCACAGATACGCAGTATTTT